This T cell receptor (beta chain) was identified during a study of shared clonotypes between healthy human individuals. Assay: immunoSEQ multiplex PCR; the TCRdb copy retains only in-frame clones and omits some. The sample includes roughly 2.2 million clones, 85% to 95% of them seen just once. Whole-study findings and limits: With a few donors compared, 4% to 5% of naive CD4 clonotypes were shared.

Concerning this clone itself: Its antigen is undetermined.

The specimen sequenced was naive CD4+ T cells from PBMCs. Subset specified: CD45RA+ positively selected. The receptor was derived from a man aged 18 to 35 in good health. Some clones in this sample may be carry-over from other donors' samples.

For the CDR3, the DNA is TGTGCCAGCAGTTACCGGGACACCCTTATCCAGTACTTC. Amino acids: CASSYRDTLIQYF. The chain employs TRBV6-6 and TRBJ2-7; D might be TRBD1 (6 bases). Germline CDR1 and CDR2: MNHNY and SVGAGI (reference sequence). V lost 2 bases and J lost 10, with 15 bases in between. The CDR3 extends over 13 amino acids.